Detailed here is one TCR beta chain. Its antigen remains undetermined. No clone much larger than this one lies a single base away; base qualities are absent. The data are from a study of shared T cell receptors in the human thymus (dated by TCRdb to the early 2020s). For the study in its entirety: The study examined how the human thymus generates shared, self-reactive T-cell receptor alpha chains.

Library generation was performed with the immunoSEQ multiplex PCR assay. What TCRdb holds here is the immuneACCESS table cut down to in-frame rearrangements. Part of the clones is not present; checked against another copy, under half of the missing clones reflect an unresolved V gene, and the others are unexplained. The sample has some 660,000 clones on record, 87% of them singletons. The leading ten clones occupy roughly 0.0086% of the sample. The junction carries 13 bases between V and J, which are trimmed by 8 bases and 1 base respectively. The CDR3 covers 14 residues, taking in both the cysteine and the phenylalanine. Just CDR3 DNA is preserved here, 42 bases in frame from base 1. In the germline V gene (reference sequence), CDR1 corresponds to LNHNV and CDR2 to YYDKDF. The same sample was also studied in work on human thymus T cells. As described in the second report: Donors were immunologically healthy infants undergoing open corrective cardiac surgery for congenital heart defects in Finland. Thymus tissue was collected as surgical resects that were removed during corrective cardiac surgery. Usage of V and J gene segments appeared to be biased in both the thymic and the peripheral blood repertoires. The related research found that thymic TCR repertoires overlapped highly between unrelated individuals. The study described the TCR alpha and beta repertoires in under 10 infant thymus samples and a few matching peripheral blood samples. The cohort included a handful of male and two female infants, with donor ages spanning 7 to 244 days. Thymocytes were freed from the tissue by mechanical means and kept at -70 degrees C as pellets of roughly 8.5-31 million cells. Genomic DNA was extracted from frozen cell pellets with a QIAsymphony instrument. Using the immunoSEQ multiplex PCR assay, the TCRB and TCRAD loci were amplified from a standardized quantity of quality-controlled genomic DNA. The amplicons covered the V(D)J region and were long enough to include the CDR3 and to identify the V and J genes. Amplicon sequencing was performed on an Illumina platform through the commercial immunoSEQ service. Corrections for primer bias and sequencing errors followed previously described methods, while TCRAD and TCRB definitions were based on the IMGT database. Repertoires were analysed with immunoSEQ Analyzer 3.0 and VDJTools, covering basic statistics, V/J segment usage, diversity estimates, rarefaction and pairwise overlap. Chao1, ChaoE, Efron-Thisted, Shannon and inverse Simpson indices were used to estimate diversity, which was also estimated on datasets down-sampled to the smallest sample. Repertoire overlap was determined by strict matching of CDR3 nucleotide sequence, V gene and J gene, and Jaccard-based multidimensional scaling clustering was applied. On average, thymus samples yielded 810,000 or so unique TCRB clonotypes, whereas blood samples yielded about 80,000.

Specimen: thymocytes. Recombination linked TRBV15 to TRBJ2-3, and the D gene may be TRBD2, 6 bases matching. This clonotype was obtained from a boy less than two years old with a congenital heart defect. Donor details come from another sample of the same person, matched by shared clones. The CDR3 sequence is CATAGSSGTDTQYF. The base sequence is TGTGCCACCGCGGGGTCTAGCGGCACAGATACGCAGTATTTT.